This TCR beta chain stems from a study of human T cells and chemical hapten exposure. Study context: Patients, chiefly female, had alopecia areata, totalis or universalis.

As for time point: patch test 1, 2 weeks after DPC sensitization. Treatment indicated: therapeutic diphenylcyclopropenone sensitization with weekly scalp DPC. TCRdb re-called the RACE reads through MiXCR, storing one row per CDR3 protein. The sample holds around 300,000 distinct CDR3 sequences, under 8% seen once. V lost 0 bases and J lost 0, with 11 bases in between. CDR1 MNHEY and CDR2 SVGAGI come from the germline V gene. CDR3 length: 16 amino acids. This clonotype was counted many times. The TCR was taken from a woman younger than 30 with alopecia areata. Some clones in this sample may be carry-over from other donors' samples. The chain joins TRBV6-5 to TRBJ1-2, with D perhaps matching TRBD1 (5 bases). Specimen: whole blood, collected in connection with sensitization to the hapten diphenylcyclopropenone (DPC). The CDR3 DNA sequence: TGTGCCAGCAGTTACTCGACGGAGACAGCTAACTATGGCTACACCTTC. The encoded protein is CASSYSTETANYGYTF.